The 25 T cell receptor beta chains given below trace back to one sample, sequenced in a study of prognosis after radiotherapy for stage I lung cancer. CDR3 of TCR beta was amplified from genomic DNA via a two-round multiplex PCR. Initially, in first-round PCR, primers specific to each TRBV and TRBJ gene were used. TCRdb recomputed calls from the multiplex PCR reads with MiXCR, one row per CDR3 protein. The table records tens of thousands of distinct CDR3 sequences, roughly 47% of them present only once. The specimen comprised PBMCs, sampled before or after stereotactic body radiation therapy (not recorded which). These receptors all stem from a donor aged 50 or older with non-small cell lung cancer.

Many counts were recorded for this clonotype. V gene TRBV7-9 combines with J gene TRBJ2-6; 9 nucleotides match TRBD1. CDR1 is SEHNR, CDR2 FQNEAQ, per germline (reference sequence). CDR3 length equals 19 residues. The junction had 10 bases not matched to a gene; V was cut back by 4 bases and J by 0 bases. The CDR3, as DNA: TGTGCCAGCAGCTCCCTCCGGGACAGGGCATCCTCTGGGGCCAACGTCCTGACTTTC. Translation: CASSSLRDRASSGANVLTF.

This chain uses TRBV2 with TRBJ1-6; D uncertain. Germline CDR1 and CDR2: SNHLY and FYNNEI. This CDR3 comprises 13 residues. V lost 6 bases and J lost 7, with 10 bases in between. The CDR3 region is CASRYLQNSPLHF. The CDR3 DNA follows: TGTGCCAGCAGGTATTTGCAGAATTCACCCCTCCACTTT.

Relative to its sample, this clonotype is medium-sized (0.01 to 0.1%). The chain combines TRBV20-1 with TRBJ2-1, with 9 nucleotides matching TRBD1. Germline lookup yields CDR1 DFQATT and CDR2 SNEGSKA (reference sequence). This CDR3 is 12 amino acids long. The V and J ends lost 4 bases and 7 bases, in that order; junction bases with no gene match: 2. The CDR3 is CSANRGPNEQFF. The CDR3 DNA sequence: TGCAGTGCTAACAGGGGGCCAAATGAGCAGTTCTTC.

The chain employs TRBV5-5 and TRBJ1-2, with 8 nucleotides matching TRBD1. Germline loops: CDR1 SGHKS, CDR2 YYEKEE (reference sequence). The V segment lost 6 bases and the J segment 3 bases; nucleotides outside the gene matches: 10. The CDR3 contains 15 residues. The CDR3 is CASILGQGNDYGYTF. DNA for the CDR3: TGTGCCAGCATCTTAGGACAGGGTAACGACTATGGCTACACCTTC.

This clonotype was counted ten times or more. This rearrangement joins TRBV4-3 to TRBJ2-7; 9 positions agree with TRBD2. The CDR3 contains 17 residues. Germline CDR1 and CDR2: LGHNA and YSLEER. The V and J ends lost 0 bases and 7 bases, in that order; junction bases with no gene match: 13. The CDR3 coding sequence is TGCGCCAGCAGCCAAGAAACCCTCGGCGGGAGGGCCGGTGAGCAGTACTTC. Protein: CASSQETLGGRAGEQYF.

Many counts were recorded for this clonotype. V and J are TRBV6-2 or TRBV6-3 and TRBJ1-2; TRBD1 might be the D (6 bases). The CDR3 length is 20 residues. CDR1 is MNHEY and CDR2 is SVGEGT in the germline V gene. The V and J ends lost 3 bases and 4 bases respectively, with 30 bases between them. For the CDR3, the DNA is TGTGCCAGCAGTTATACGCCTTCTGGGGGCCAGTTGCCCAACTTCTATGGCTACACCTTC. Its protein is CASSYTPSGGQLPNFYGYTF.

Regarding this clonotype: A far larger clone is only one base removed, so a read error is likely. This chain joins TRBV6-4 and TRBJ2-2; no reliable D call. This CDR3 is 12 amino acids long. V was clipped by 7 bases and J by 7 bases, with 10 bases between them. Germline V gene lookup returns CDR1 MRHNA and CDR2 SNTAGT. The CDR3 DNA follows: TGTGCCAGCACCTGGTGGGGCGGGGAGCTGTTTTTT. As protein: CASTWWGGELFF.

The genes are TRBV2 and TRBJ2-7, with TRBD2 identical over 9 bases. The ends lost 6 bases at V and 6 bases at J; junction bases unmatched: 15. The CDR3 sequence is 16 residues long. In germline, CDR1 is SNHLY, CDR2 FYNNEI. CDR3: CASSRSGSLIPLEQYF. The CDR3 DNA sequence: TGTGCCAGCAGCCGTAGCGGGAGTCTTATCCCTCTCGAGCAGTACTTC.

At least ten counts were recorded for this clonotype. The J gene is TRBJ2-1, the V gene TRBV24-1; 10 nucleotides agree with TRBD1. The junction had 5 bases not matched to a gene; V was cut back by 3 bases and J by 13 bases. The CDR3 runs to 13 residues. Germline V gene lookup returns CDR1 KGHDR and CDR2 SFDVKD. CDR3 sequence reads: CATSDGGQGKQFF. In nucleotides, the CDR3 is TGTGCCACCAGTGATGGGGGACAGGGGAAACAGTTCTTC.

This clonotype was observed many times. The gene calls are TRBV6-2 or TRBV6-3 and TRBJ1-5; 7 nucleotides align to TRBD1. Germline V gives CDR1 MNHEY, CDR2 SVGEGT. Trimming cost V 5 bases and J 2 bases; bases outside gene matches: 3. CDR3 size: 14 residues. The CDR3 sequence is CASSQTGGNQPQHF. CDR3 DNA: TGTGCCAGCAGTCAAACAGGGGGCAATCAGCCCCAGCATTTT.

This clonotype was recorded at least ten times. The V call is TRBV5-1, the J call TRBJ2-1; no clear D. Germline CDR1 SGHRS, CDR2 YFSETQ. This CDR3 contains 16 residues. The germline V and J ends were trimmed by 0 bases and 2 bases, with 12 bases remaining between them. The CDR3 reads CASSLVVGSPYNEQFF. CDR3 in DNA: TGCGCCAGCAGCTTGGTTGTGGGAAGCCCCTACAATGAGCAGTTCTTC.

The chain links TRBV19 to TRBJ2-3, with 12 positions matching TRBD2. With V trimmed by 4 bases and J by 10 bases, 12 bases remained unmatched. This CDR3 is built from 16 residues. CDR1 is LNHDA, CDR2 SQIVND, per germline (reference sequence). CDR3 residues: CASSTSRASGREAQYF. CDR3 DNA sequence: TGTGCCAGTAGTACTTCCCGGGCTAGCGGGAGGGAGGCGCAGTATTTT. The full variable domain, rest sourced from reference TRBV19 and TRBJ2-3, is DGGITQSPKYLFRKEGQNVTLSCEQNLNHDAMYWYRQDPGQGLRLIYYSQIVNDFQKGDIAEGYSVSREKKESFPLTVTSAQKNPTAFYLCASSTSRASGREAQYFGPGTRLTVL.

Relative to its sample, this clonotype is medium-sized (0.01 to 0.1%). The chain couples TRBV12-3 or TRBV12-4 to TRBJ1-4; the D gene is possibly TRBD1 (5 bases). V shed 4 bases and J shed 6 bases, with 6 bases lying between them. The CDR3 length is 12 residues. The CDR3 DNA is TGTGCCAGCAGTTGGGGGGATGAAAAACTGTTTTTT. This sequence encodes CASSWGDEKLFF.

V usage is TRBV6-1 and J usage is TRBJ2-3; D uncertain. There are 12 residues in the CDR3. Between the trimmed V and J ends, which lost 5 bases and 7 bases, there was a span of 10 bases. From germline, CDR1 is MNHNS and CDR2 SASEGT. CDR3 region: CASSQDPYTQYF. CDR3 nucleotide sequence: TGTGCCAGCAGTCAGGACCCATATACGCAGTATTTT.

This clonotype occurred a few times. The chain uses TRBV11-2 and TRBJ2-1, with 8 bases aligning to TRBD1. After removal of 2 bases from V and 1 base from J, the junction contained 10 bases not matched to a gene. Germline lookup yields CDR1 SGHAT and CDR2 FQNNGV. This CDR3 has 18 residues. The CDR3 loop reads CASSLPPPGQGSYNEQFF. The CDR3 DNA is TGTGCCAGCAGCTTACCCCCCCCAGGACAGGGTTCCTACAATGAGCAGTTCTTC.

The rearrangement links TRBV27 to TRBJ2-1; 8 bases are a match to TRBD2. Germline loops: CDR1 MNHEY, CDR2 SMNVEV (reference sequence). The CDR3 extends over 16 amino acids. The V gene end was trimmed by 6 bases and the J gene end by 2 bases; junction bases not matched to a gene: 9. The CDR3 sequence is CASRLVSGRTYNEQFF. Written as DNA, the CDR3 is TGTGCCAGCAGATTGGTCAGCGGGAGAACCTACAATGAGCAGTTCTTC.

Of note for this clonotype: This clone may be a read error of a much larger clone one base away. The chain has TRBV5-6 and TRBJ2-3; 10 nucleotides align to TRBD2. CDR1 is SGHDT, CDR2 YYEEEE, per germline. Unmatched junction bases numbered 15, after V lost 4 bases and J lost 7 bases. The CDR3 runs to 17 residues. The CDR3 nucleotides are TGTGCCAGCAGCCGTCAGGCTAGCGGGAGAATTTTAAATACGCAGTATTTT. Its translation: CASSRQASGRILNTQYF. Supplemented by reference TRBV5-6 and TRBJ2-3, the full variable domain reads DAGVTQSPTHLIKTRGQQVTLRCSPKSGHDTVSWYQQALGQGPQFIFQYYEEEERQRGNFPDRFSGHQFPNYSSELNVNALLLGDSALYLCASSRQASGRILNTQYFGPGTRLTVL.

This chain joins TRBV28 and TRBJ2-3; 12 nucleotides line up with TRBD2. Germline loops: CDR1 MDHEN, CDR2 SYDVKM. The length of the CDR3 is 14 residues. V shed 8 bases and J 10 bases; nucleotides not matched to a gene: 10. Here the CDR3 DNA reads TGTGCCAGCCTTATGACTAGCGGGAGTCCCCCGCAGTATTTT. It encodes CASLMTSGSPPQYF.

The J gene is TRBJ2-3, the V gene TRBV6-2 or TRBV6-3, with 8 bases lining up with TRBD2. The CDR3 sequence is 14 residues long. Germline V gene sequence: CDR1 MNHEY, CDR2 SVGEGT. With 0 bases clipped from V and 8 bases from J, the junction kept 4 bases outside the gene matches. CDR3 protein: CASSYSRTSLTQYF. The CDR3, as DNA: TGTGCCAGCAGTTACTCTAGGACTAGCCTTACGCAGTATTTT.

There are many counts of this clonotype. This chain links TRBV5-1 with TRBJ2-7; D call uncertain. The CDR3 loop spans 15 amino acids. Per germline, CDR1 SGHRS and CDR2 YFSETQ. V was cut by 0 bases and J by 2 bases, with 12 bases left in between. The CDR3 nucleotides are TGCGCCAGCAGCTTGGGCCTCGGAGCAGCCTACGAGCAGTACTTC. Translating it yields CASSLGLGAAYEQYF.

There are a few counts of this clonotype. A much larger clone differs from this one at a single base, so this may be a read error. The chain has TRBV7-3 and TRBJ2-1, with D possibly matching TRBD2 (5 bases). This CDR3 is built from 15 residues. Germline-derived CDR1 and CDR2 are SGHTA and FQGTGA. Trimming took 3 bases from V and 3 from J, leaving 12 bases between them. The CDR3 loop reads CASSFSVSSYNEQFF. As DNA, the CDR3 is TGTGCCAGCAGCTTTAGCGTGAGTAGCTACAATGAGCAGTTCTTC.

This clonotype has a count of ten or more. The chain has TRBV3-1 and TRBJ2-1, with 7 bases matching TRBD2. The J segment lost 10 bases and the V segment lost 4 bases, leaving 16 bases of the junction unmatched. The germline V gene encodes CDR1 LGHDT and CDR2 YNNKEL (reference sequence). The CDR3 sequence is 16 residues long. In DNA, the CDR3 is TGTGCCAGCAGCCCCATAGGTGGGACTAAGGGTGGAGAGCAGTTCTTC. Translating gives CASSPIGGTKGGEQFF.

This clonotype came up many times. V is TRBV5-6 and J is TRBJ1-5; 8 bases align to TRBD1. V lost 0 bases, J lost 6 bases, and 5 bases stayed unmatched. The germline gives CDR1 SGHDT, CDR2 YYEEEE. This CDR3 region has 15 residues. In DNA form, the CDR3 reads TGTGCCAGCAGCTTGGGGCCAGGGGGCAGTCAGCCCCAGCATTTT. Translation gives CASSLGPGGSQPQHF.

This clonotype was detected many times. The chain couples TRBV20-1 to TRBJ1-5; perhaps TRBD1 as D (6 bases). Germline CDR1 is DFQATT and CDR2 is SNEGSKA (reference sequence). V shed 3 bases and J shed 4 bases, with 10 bases lying between them. CDR3 size: 13 residues. The chain's CDR3 is CSARGAGNQPQHF. DNA of the CDR3: TGCAGTGCTAGGGGGGCGGGTAATCAGCCCCAGCATTTT.

For this clonotype: Sequence at one end of the junction differs from germline and may be a read error. The V gene is TRBV12-3 or TRBV12-4, the J gene TRBJ1-2; TRBD1 might be the D (5 bases). This CDR3 is 13 amino acids long. The DNA for the CDR3 is TGTGCCAGCACCCTGGACATGCCCACTGGCTGCACCTTC. Its translation: CASTLDMPTGCTF.